Following are 25 T cell receptor beta chains from one sample sequenced in a study of OX40 agonist ivuxolimab in advanced cancers. TCRdb's table, derived via immunoSEQ multiplex PCR, lists solely in-frame clones and lacks some. The sample comprises over 95,000 clones, approximately 94% of which are singletons, and just over 2% rests with the top ten. This sample comprised CD4+ or CD8+ T cells sorted from blood, obtained in a trial of the OX40 agonist ivuxolimab. The origin of the receptors is an adult with an advanced solid tumor such as melanoma, head and neck, liver or kidney cancer.

The chain uses TRBV9 and TRBJ2-7; 8 bases agree with TRBD1. The CDR3 has 15 amino acids. V lost 1 base, J lost 5 bases, and 8 bases stayed unmatched. Germline values: CDR1 SGDLS, CDR2 YYNGEE. Here the CDR3 DNA reads TGTGCCAGCAGCGTAATTGGACAGGGCTTCAACGAGCAGTACTTC. This encodes CASSVIGQGFNEQYF.

This chain's CDR3 is CASSSLAGGPTGELFF. Here the CDR3 DNA reads TGTGCCAGCAGCTCCTTAGCGGGGGGGCCCACCGGGGAGCTGTTTTTT. The chain couples TRBV7-3 to TRBJ2-2; 11 bases are shared with TRBD2. With 4 bases clipped from V and 4 bases from J, the junction kept 5 bases outside the gene matches. Germline V gene lookup returns CDR1 SGHTA and CDR2 FQGTGA. This CDR3 spans 16 amino acids.

The gene calls are TRBV7-8 and TRBJ2-1; D uncertain. Trimming stripped 4 bases from V and 9 bases from J, with 7 bases between. Germline CDR1 reads SGHVS; CDR2 reads FQNEAQ. The length of the CDR3 is 11 residues. In nucleotides, the CDR3 is TGTGCCAGCAGCTATAGTCTTGAGCAGTTCTTC. Protein product: CASSYSLEQFF.

This rearrangement joins TRBV10-1 to TRBJ2-5; TRBD2 might be the D (6 bases). Trimming pared 5 bases from V and 0 bases from J, leaving 13 bases between. This CDR3 has 15 amino acids. CDR1 is WNHNN, CDR2 SYGVQD, per germline (reference sequence). The CDR3 here is CASSNNRDYQETQYF. CDR3 DNA sequence: TGCGCCAGCAGTAATAACCGGGACTACCAAGAGACCCAGTACTTC.

The DNA for the CDR3 is TGTGCCAGCAGCTCGCGGGGGGCGGGTGCCCGGGAGCAGTACTTC. It specifies CASSSRGAGAREQYF. The chain recombines TRBV13 with TRBJ2-7; 8 bases align to TRBD2. The junction had 12 bases not matched to a gene; V was cut back by 4 bases and J by 7 bases. Germline V gene lookup returns CDR1 PRHDT and CDR2 FYEKMQ (reference sequence). The CDR3 extends over 15 amino acids.

The chain links TRBV4-2 to TRBJ2-7; TRBD1 is a possible D gene (6 bases). Trimming took off 0 bases at V and 0 bases at J, with 15 bases between the two ends. Germline V gives CDR1 LGHNA, CDR2 YNFKEQ. This CDR3 contains 17 residues. CDR3 in amino acids: CASSQDPILGASYEQYF. The CDR3 DNA reads TGTGCCAGCAGCCAAGATCCAATATTGGGGGCCTCCTACGAGCAGTACTTC.

The chain uses TRBV27 and TRBJ2-7; 7 bases align to TRBD1. CDR3 length: 13 amino acids. CDR1 is MNHEY, CDR2 SMNVEV, per germline (reference sequence). V shed 5 bases, J shed 5 bases, and the junction held 6 bases outside the gene matches. In DNA, the CDR3 is TGTGCCAGCAGTACAGGGGCCCTCAACGAGCAGTACTTC. It yields the protein CASSTGALNEQYF.

The CDR3 here is CASSYSGTSGYNEQFF. The DNA of the CDR3 is TGTGCCAGCAGTTACTCCGGGACTAGCGGCTACAATGAGCAGTTCTTC. V is TRBV6-5 and J is TRBJ2-1, with TRBD2 identical over 11 bases. V was clipped by 0 bases and J by 3 bases; unmatched bases: 1. This CDR3 contains 16 residues. Per the germline V gene, CDR1 is MNHEY and CDR2 is SVGAGI.

This rearrangement joins TRBV4-3 to TRBJ1-2; D unclear. Per germline, CDR1 LGHNA and CDR2 YSLEER. The CDR3 contains 17 residues. Trimming took 0 bases from V and 2 from J, leaving 16 bases between them. The CDR3 sequence is CASSQEVSSGVNYGYTF. DNA of the CDR3: TGCGCCAGCAGCCAAGAAGTCAGCTCCGGGGTAAACTATGGCTACACCTTC.

V gene TRBV27 combines with J gene TRBJ2-1; 8 nucleotides line up with TRBD2. V shed 6 bases and J 7 bases; nucleotides not matched to a gene: 14. CDR3 length equals 16 residues. CDR1 is MNHEY and CDR2 is SMNVEV in the germline V gene (reference sequence). DNA for the CDR3: TGTGCCAGCAGCCGCCTTTGGGCTAGCGGGTCAAATGAGCAGTTCTTC. It translates to CASSRLWASGSNEQFF.

The chain employs TRBV19 and TRBJ1-1; 10 bases align to TRBD1. The junction had 9 bases not matched to a gene; V was cut back by 9 bases and J by 5 bases. This CDR3 comprises 14 residues. Germline CDR1 LNHDA, CDR2 SQIVND (reference sequence). CDR3 amino acids: CASTMTGGNTEAFF. Here the CDR3 DNA reads TGTGCCAGCACAATGACAGGGGGCAATACTGAAGCTTTCTTT. Looking up the rest from reference TRBV19 and TRBJ1-1 gives the full variable domain: DGGITQSPKYLFRKEGQNVTLSCEQNLNHDAMYWYRQDPGQGLRLIYYSQIVNDFQKGDIAEGYSVSREKKESFPLTVTSAQKNPTAFYLCASTMTGGNTEAFFGQGTRLTVV.

The chain is built from TRBV27 and TRBJ1-5; D unresolved. Germline CDR1 reads MNHEY; CDR2 reads SMNVEV (reference sequence). This CDR3 has 15 residues. Trimming shortened V by 0 bases and J by 5 bases, and 11 bases separated the two germline ends. CDR3 DNA: TGTGCCAGCAGTTTATCGAGGAGCCTCCATCAGCCCCAGCATTTT. It is translated as CASSLSRSLHQPQHF.

The CDR3 sequence is CASSLEGITYEQYF. The CDR3 bases are TGTGCCAGCAGCTTAGAGGGCATTACCTACGAGCAGTACTTC. J is TRBJ2-7 and V is TRBV7-9; no reliable D call. V was shortened by 1 base and J by 2 bases, with 9 bases between the two germline ends. This CDR3 spans 14 amino acids. The germline CDR1 and CDR2 sequences are SEHNR and FQNEAQ (reference sequence).

The chain uses TRBV29-1 and TRBJ2-3; no clear D. The CDR3 totals 14 residues. V lost 3 bases and J 2 bases, leaving 12 bases between the germline ends. CDR1 is SQVTM and CDR2 is ANQGSEA in the germline V gene. The CDR3 DNA is TGCAGCGTTGAGGGCAGCTACCCCACAGATACGCAGTATTTT. Residues: CSVEGSYPTDTQYF.

The chain joins TRBV5-1 to TRBJ1-2; no clear D gene. The CDR3 totals 19 residues. Germline CDR1 SGHRS, CDR2 YFSETQ. V was cut by 4 bases and J by 0 bases, with 25 bases left in between. The CDR3 is CASSPRTTLGWSANYGYTF. DNA of the CDR3: TGCGCCAGCAGCCCCAGGACGACCTTGGGTTGGTCGGCTAACTATGGCTACACCTTC.

V gene TRBV27 combines with J gene TRBJ2-5; TRBD2 aligns across 11 bases. Germline V gene lookup returns CDR1 MNHEY and CDR2 SMNVEV (reference sequence). The J segment lost 5 bases and the V segment lost 2 bases, leaving 7 bases of the junction unmatched. The CDR3 is 16 residues long. The CDR3 is CASSLLAGGLTETQYF. DNA for the CDR3: TGTGCCAGCAGTTTACTAGCGGGAGGACTAACTGAGACCCAGTACTTC.

This chain joins TRBV13 and TRBJ2-1, with D perhaps assigned TRBD1 or TRBD2 (5 bases each). The CDR3 has 14 amino acids. Germline V gene lookup returns CDR1 PRHDT and CDR2 FYEKMQ (reference sequence). Trimming pared 3 bases from V and 5 bases from J, leaving 11 bases between. DNA for the CDR3: TGTGCCAGCAGCTTCATAGGGGAGCACAATGAGCAGTTCTTC. As protein: CASSFIGEHNEQFF.

V and J are TRBV27 and TRBJ1-5, with TRBD1 as a possible D gene (5 bases). V was trimmed by 3 bases and J by 0 bases, leaving 12 bases between them. The CDR3 runs 16 residues. CDR1 and CDR2 from the germline V gene are MNHEY and SMNVEV (reference sequence). The CDR3 spells CASSFGPGPSNQPQHF. CDR3 DNA sequence: TGTGCCAGCAGTTTCGGGCCGGGGCCTAGCAATCAGCCCCAGCATTTT.

The chain joins TRBV5-8 to TRBJ2-5; D is undetermined. The germline V gene has CDR1 SGHTS and CDR2 YDEGEE. The CDR3 spans 16 residues. Between the trimmed V and J ends, which lost 6 bases and 2 bases, there was a span of 20 bases. The chain's CDR3 is CASNILDRAKQETQYF. For the CDR3, the DNA is TGTGCCAGCAACATCCTGGACCGGGCCAAACAAGAGACCCAGTACTTC.

The chain combines TRBV27 with TRBJ2-7, with 7 nucleotides matching TRBD1. This CDR3 is 13 amino acids long. Germline CDR1 reads MNHEY; CDR2 reads SMNVEV (reference sequence). V was pared by 4 bases and J by 4 bases, with 4 bases of the junction left unmatched. The CDR3 reads CASSSGQLYEQYF. CDR3 DNA: TGTGCCAGCAGTTCGGGACAGCTATACGAGCAGTACTTC.

The V gene is TRBV7-3, the J gene TRBJ1-2; a weak D match, TRBD1 (6 bases). Germline loops: CDR1 SGHTA, CDR2 FQGTGA. This CDR3 contains 13 residues. Trimming stripped 2 bases from V and 6 bases from J, with 10 bases between. The CDR3 bases are TGTGCCAGCAGCTTATCAGGGGACGATGGCTACACCTTC. Amino acid sequence: CASSLSGDDGYTF.

This sequence joins TRBV19 and TRBJ2-7; TRBD1 is a possible D gene (6 bases). The V end was cut by 10 bases, the J end by 2 bases, with 9 bases between. Germline CDR1 reads LNHDA; CDR2 reads SQIVND (reference sequence). The CDR3 has 11 amino acids. The CDR3 sequence: CATGVPYEQYF. The CDR3 nucleotides read TGTGCCACAGGGGTCCCCTACGAGCAGTACTTC.

The rearrangement joins TRBV28 to TRBJ1-2, with 7 bases fitting TRBD1. CDR1 and CDR2 from the germline V gene are MDHEN and SYDVKM. V trimming: 8 bases; J trimming: 3 bases; junction bases outside the gene matches: 6. The CDR3 covers 13 residues. The CDR3 bases are TGTGCCAGCGGCCGACAGGGCTACTATGGCTACACCTTC. It specifies CASGRQGYYGYTF.

This clone was seen once. The rearrangement uses TRBV4-2 and TRBJ1-2; perhaps TRBD1 as D (5 bases). This CDR3 region has 14 residues. V gave up 1 base and J gave up 4 bases, with 10 bases separating them. Germline CDR1 is LGHNA and CDR2 is YNFKEQ. CDR3 nucleotides: TGTGCCAGCAGCCAAGCCGGGGACGGCTATGGCTACACCTTC. Translating gives CASSQAGDGYGYTF.

The table lists this clone with a few counts. The chain links TRBV7-9 to TRBJ2-3, with D unresolved. CDR3 size: 16 residues. V was shortened by 5 bases and J by 6 bases, with 21 bases between the two germline ends. Germline V gives CDR1 SEHNR, CDR2 FQNEAQ (reference sequence). CDR3 nucleotides: TGTGCCAGCAGCCCCCCAGGATTAGGGTTAACGGATACGCAGTATTTT. Translating gives CASSPPGLGLTDTQYF. The whole variable domain, remainder taken from reference TRBV7-9 and TRBJ2-3, is DTGVSQNPRHKITKRGQNVTFRCDPISEHNRLYWYRQTLGQGPEFLTYFQNEAQLEKSRLLSDRFSAERPKGSFSTLEIQRTEQGDSAMYLCASSPPGLGLTDTQYFGPGTRLTVL.